These 3 T cell receptor beta chains were all obtained from the same sample, sequenced in a study of blood T cell repertoires in COVID-19. Sequenced by immunoSEQ multiplex PCR; TCRdb stores in-frame clones only, minus some. The sample contains approximately 61,000 clones, just under 85% of which appear only once. The sample was peripheral blood. These receptors all stem from a man aged 65 to 85 with acute or convalescent COVID-19.

The rearrangement uses TRBV28 and TRBJ2-5; tentatively, D is TRBD1 (6 bases). The CDR3 totals 16 residues. From germline, CDR1 is MDHEN and CDR2 SYDVKM. The V gene lost 4 bases and the J gene lost 0 bases, with 15 bases spanning the gap. The CDR3 DNA is TGTGCCAGCAGTTCCCGGGACAACGAGTACCAAGAGACCCAGTACTTC. This gives the protein CASSSRDNEYQETQYF.

This clone was observed a handful of times. This chain uses TRBV5-4 with TRBJ1-2, with a possible D match to TRBD1 (5 bases). Germline CDR1 and CDR2: SGHNT and YYREEE (reference sequence). The V and J ends lost 0 bases and 8 bases respectively, with 17 bases between them. CDR3 size: 15 residues. The CDR3 loop is CASSLGLGGSYGYTF. Here the CDR3 DNA reads TGTGCCAGCAGCTTGGGTTTGGGGGGTTCTTACGGCTACACCTTC.

The chain has TRBV6-1 and TRBJ2-6; TRBD1 matches 8 bases. The germline V gene has CDR1 MNHNS and CDR2 SASEGT. V trimming: 4 bases; J trimming: 0 bases; junction bases outside the gene matches: 5. The CDR3 spans 17 residues. The CDR3 nucleotides read TGTGCCAGCAGTGGGGGACAGGACAGCTCTGGGGCCAACGTCCTGACTTTC. Translation gives CASSGGQDSSGANVLTF.